These T cell receptor beta chains were read from a single sample in a study of T-cell memory formation after mild COVID-19. A single record per CDR3 protein comes from TCRdb applying MiXCR to the 5' RACE reads. Of around 200,000 distinct CDR3 sequences in the sample, about 10% were seen once. Sequenced sample: PBMCs or a T cell subset sorted from them (not recorded which). These receptors were obtained from a man younger than 35 who had mild COVID-19 (a few samples of this study predate the infection). Cell type and time point are not known. CDR3s include the opening cysteine and the closing phenylalanine or tryptophan. Each record gives: V gene, J gene, clone size, CDR3 protein. Size is stated for part of the rows, as once, few or many counts, or as a class when the clone is expanded.

V gene: TRBV11-3
J gene: TRBJ2-1
clone size: NA
CDR3 protein: CASSSGQGSNNEQFF

V gene: TRBV7-2
J gene: TRBJ2-1
clone size: NA
CDR3 protein: CASSFPSAPVSSYNEQFF

V gene: TRBV15
J gene: TRBJ2-5
clone size: few
CDR3 protein: CATSSTVLQETQYF

V gene: TRBV7-2
J gene: TRBJ2-1
clone size: few
CDR3 protein: CASTPTPNEQFF

V gene: TRBV10-3
J gene: TRBJ1-4
clone size: NA
CDR3 protein: CAAGDRQVQTTNEKLFF

V gene: TRBV12-3/TRBV12-4
J gene: TRBJ1-2
clone size: NA
CDR3 protein: CASSLPERGYTF

V gene: TRBV5-1
J gene: TRBJ1-2
clone size: many
CDR3 protein: CASSPNRGTNYGYTF

V gene: TRBV7-2
J gene: TRBJ1-5
clone size: NA
CDR3 protein: CASSLSRTGGAYSNQPQHF

V gene: TRBV18
J gene: TRBJ2-7
clone size: few
CDR3 protein: CASSQNDSPYEQYF

V gene: TRBV18
J gene: TRBJ2-5
clone size: NA
CDR3 protein: CASSPPGLWTQYF

V gene: TRBV7-2
J gene: TRBJ2-4
clone size: few
CDR3 protein: CASSLAGGTNIQYF